Listed below are T cell receptor beta chains from one sample, sequenced in a study of blood T cell repertoires in COVID-19. Method: immunoSEQ multiplex PCR; TCRdb's copy keeps in-frame clones and lacks some. In the table there are some 460,000 clones, roughly 90% of which are singletons. Input material: PBMCs or T cells enriched from blood (not recorded which). All receptors derive from a woman younger than 30 who had recovered from COVID-19. Each CDR3 is given with its conserved first and last residue. A D gene is named only where the DNA matches it firmly.

TRBD1 | TRBJ1-2 | TRBV27 | CASSLSRGSPGYTF | TGTGCCAGCAGTTTATCCAGGGGGTCGCCCGGCTACACCTTC
TRBD2 | TRBJ2-3 | TRBV5-4 | CASSLRIAGATDTQYF | TGTGCCAGCAGCTTGCGAATAGCGGGGGCCACAGATACGCAGTATTTT
TRBD1 | TRBJ1-2 | TRBV28 | CASLLTGAYGYTF | TGTGCCAGCCTGTTGACAGGGGCCTATGGCTACACCTTC
. | TRBJ2-3 | TRBV10-1 | CASSESTWERVGTQYF | TGCGCCAGCAGTGAGTCGACTTGGGAGCGGGTTGGTACGCAGTATTTT
. | TRBJ1-6 | TRBV5-4 | CASSPGVARQSSYNSPLHF | TGTGCCAGCAGCCCGGGAGTGGCCCGACAGAGCTCCTATAATTCACCCCTCCACTTT
TRBD2 | TRBJ2-3 | TRBV2 | CASSTGGLAQRTQYF | TGTGCCAGCAGCACGGGGGGACTAGCACAGAGGACGCAGTATTTT
. | TRBJ2-7 | TRBV28 | CASSPWTGTIYEQYF | TGTGCCAGCAGTCCCTGGACAGGGACTATCTACGAGCAGTACTTC
TRBD2 | TRBJ2-3 | TRBV10-3 | CATGVAGGVTDTQYF | TGTGCCACCGGGGTAGCGGGGGGTGTCACAGATACGCAGTATTTT
TRBD2 | TRBJ2-3 | TRBV7-6 | CASSPPIAGKGFSTDTQYF | TGTGCCAGCAGCCCCCCTATAGCGGGTAAGGGGTTTAGCACAGATACGCAGTATTTT
. | TRBJ1-5 | TRBV12-3/TRBV12-4 | CASTLSGQPQHF | TGTGCCAGCACCCTCTCAGGTCAGCCCCAGCATTTT